These 7 T cell receptor beta chains were all obtained from the same sample, sequenced in a study of blood T cell repertoires in COVID-19. The data were produced by immunoSEQ multiplex PCR, yet TCRdb's version contains in-frame clones alone and is incomplete. Of about 100,000 clones listed, approximately 81% are singletons. The sequenced material came from peripheral blood. Source of these receptors: a woman between 65 and 79 years old with active or convalescent COVID-19.

This chain uses TRBV9 with TRBJ1-5; TRBD1 aligns across 8 bases. The CDR3 covers 15 residues. The J segment lost 6 bases and the V segment lost 2 bases, leaving 7 bases of the junction unmatched. CDR1 and CDR2 (germline): SGDLS, YYNGEE. CDR3 protein: CASSVGQGGGQPQHF. CDR3 nucleotides: TGTGCCAGCAGCGTCGGACAGGGAGGTGGTCAGCCCCAGCATTTT.

This clone was seen once. A read error may produce the germline difference seen at one junction end. The V gene is TRBV7-7, the J gene TRBJ2-3; D is perhaps TRBD1 (6 bases). Germline CDR1 reads SSHAT; CDR2 reads FNYEAQ (reference sequence). CDR3 length: 18 amino acids. The CDR3 coding sequence is TGTGCTAGCAGCTTAGTCATCAGGGACACCTATAGCACAGATACGCAGTATTTT. It encodes CASSLVIRDTYSTDTQYF.

The genes are TRBV2 and TRBJ2-1; D unresolved. The CDR3 contains 13 residues. Trimming removed 7 bases at V and 1 base at J, with 8 bases between. The germline CDR1 and CDR2 sequences are SNHLY and FYNNEI. The CDR3 coding sequence is TGTGCCAGCAACGAGCGTTCCTACAATGAGCAGTTCTTC. Its translation: CASNERSYNEQFF.

The chain recombines TRBV18 with TRBJ1-1, with TRBD1 identical over 8 bases. Germline CDR1 is KGHSH and CDR2 is LQKENI. With 3 bases clipped from V and 4 bases from J, the junction kept 10 bases outside the gene matches. There are 16 residues in the CDR3. Written as DNA, the CDR3 is TGTGCCAGCTCACCTAACAGTCAGGGGGCGGGCACTGAAGCTTTCTTT. It is translated as CASSPNSQGAGTEAFF.

The gene calls are TRBV6-5 and TRBJ1-2; 10 bases fit TRBD1. CDR3 length: 11 amino acids. Germline lookup yields CDR1 MNHEY and CDR2 SVGAGI. With V trimmed by 6 bases and J by 8 bases, 0 bases remained unmatched. The CDR3 sequence is CASRTGGGYTF. In DNA form, the CDR3 reads TGTGCCAGCAGGACAGGGGGCGGCTACACCTTC.

The chain joins TRBV28 to TRBJ2-1; a weak D match, TRBD2 (6 bases). Germline CDR1 and CDR2: MDHEN and SYDVKM. V lost 6 bases, J lost 3 bases, and 15 bases lay in between. The CDR3 spans 15 residues. DNA of the CDR3: TGTGCCAGCAGCAGCACGGGAGAGATCTACAATGAGCAGTTCTTC. It yields the protein CASSSTGEIYNEQFF.

With regard to this clone: Relative to the germline gene, one junction end is altered; a read error may explain this. V and J are TRBV5-5 and TRBJ1-6; possible D gene TRBD1, 5 bases. The CDR3 spans 15 residues. CDR1 and CDR2 (germline): SGHKS, YYEKEE (reference sequence). The DNA for the CDR3 is TGTGCCAGCAGCTTGAAAGGGCAGGGTAATGCACCCCTCCACTTT. Its protein is CASSLKGQGNAPLHF.